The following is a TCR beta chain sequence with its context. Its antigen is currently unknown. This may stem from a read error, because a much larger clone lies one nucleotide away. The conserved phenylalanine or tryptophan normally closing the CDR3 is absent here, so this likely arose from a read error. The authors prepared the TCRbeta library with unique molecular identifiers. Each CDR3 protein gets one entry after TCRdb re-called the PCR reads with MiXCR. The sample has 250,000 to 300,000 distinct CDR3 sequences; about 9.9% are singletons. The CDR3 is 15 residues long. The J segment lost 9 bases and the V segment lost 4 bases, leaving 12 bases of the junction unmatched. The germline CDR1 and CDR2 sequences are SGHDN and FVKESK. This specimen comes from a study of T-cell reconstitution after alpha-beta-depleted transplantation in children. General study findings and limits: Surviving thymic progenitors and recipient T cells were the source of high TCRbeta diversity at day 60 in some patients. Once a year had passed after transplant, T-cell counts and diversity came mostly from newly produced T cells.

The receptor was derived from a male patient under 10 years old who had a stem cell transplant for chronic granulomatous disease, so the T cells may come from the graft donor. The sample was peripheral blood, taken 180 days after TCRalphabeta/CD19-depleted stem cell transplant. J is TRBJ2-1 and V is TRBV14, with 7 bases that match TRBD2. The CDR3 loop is CASSPVGGRFGEQFL. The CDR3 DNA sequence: TGTGCCAGCAGCCCGGTGGGAGGGCGATTCGGTGAGCAGTTCCTC.